These T cell receptor beta chains were read from a single sample in a study of blood T cell repertoires in COVID-19. Assay: immunoSEQ multiplex PCR; the TCRdb copy retains only in-frame clones and omits some. The repertoire holds 90,000 to 100,000 clones, with 75% to 90% as singletons. Sequencing was carried out using peripheral blood. These receptors originate from an elderly man with acute or convalescent COVID-19. Both conserved end residues are part of each CDR3. The D gene is left open where the match is weak. Clone size is given for some rows only: seen once, a few or many times, or a class if the clone is expanded.

NA TRBJ1-6 NA TRBV5-1 CASSLGQDRSPLHF TGCGCCAGCAGCTTGGGGCAGGACAGATCACCCCTCCACTTT
NA TRBJ1-1 NA TRBV7-2 CASSLAGGSEAFF TGTGCCAGCAGCTTAGCCGGGGGGAGTGAAGCTTTCTTT
TRBD1 TRBJ1-1 NA TRBV6-5 CASSYSDRRMNTEAFF TGTGCCAGCAGTTACTCGGACAGGAGAATGAACACTGAAGCTTTCTTT
TRBD1 TRBJ2-7 NA TRBV7-7 CASSLGDSSYEQYF TGTGCTAGCAGCTTAGGGGACAGTTCCTACGAGCAGTACTTC
TRBD2 TRBJ2-7 NA TRBV4-3 CASSQDASSGNYEQYF TGCGCCAGCAGCCAAGATGCGTCTAGCGGAAACTACGAGCAGTACTTC
NA TRBJ2-1 NA TRBV7-2 CASSFTAAEQFF TGTGCCAGCAGCTTTACAGCGGCCGAGCAGTTCTTC
NA TRBJ1-5 once TRBV15 CATSRVRGDQPQHF TGTGCCACCAGCAGAGTCCGGGGAGATCAGCCCCAGCATTTT
NA TRBJ1-1 once TRBV28 CASSSSPRAAFF TGTGCCAGCAGTTCTTCTCCCAGGGCAGCTTTCTTT
TRBD1 TRBJ2-7 NA TRBV19 CASSPQGTGAYEQYF TGTGCCAGTAGTCCCCAGGGGACAGGGGCCTACGAGCAGTACTTC
TRBD2 TRBJ2-3 once TRBV15 CATSRTGLAGTSTDTQYF TGTGCCACCAGCAGGACGGGACTAGCGGGGACAAGCACAGATACGCAGTATTTT
TRBD2 TRBJ2-3 NA TRBV2 CASGSGGSGSTDTQYF TGTGCCAGTGGCTCGGGGGGTAGCGGAAGCACAGATACGCAGTATTTT
NA TRBJ1-1 few TRBV3-1/TRBV3-2 CASSQGTGFQNTEAFF TGTGCCAGCAGCCAGGGTACAGGGTTTCAGAACACTGAAGCTTTCTTT
NA TRBJ2-1 NA TRBV19 CASSTASGLRQFF TGTGCCAGTAGTACCGCCTCGGGACTCCGGCAGTTCTTC
NA TRBJ2-1 NA TRBV7-9 CASSLVAATYNEQFF TGTGCCAGCAGCTTGGTAGCTGCGACCTACAATGAGCAGTTCTTC
TRBD1 TRBJ2-1 NA TRBV9 CASSVSGQPNNEQFF TGTGCCAGCAGCGTTTCGGGACAGCCAAACAATGAGCAGTTCTTC
TRBD1 TRBJ2-2 NA TRBV4-3 CASSLGTGLMPGELFF TGCGCCAGCAGCCTCGGGACAGGGCTGATGCCCGGGGAGCTGTTTTTT
TRBD2 TRBJ2-5 NA TRBV7-9 CASSGGTSGSQETQYF TGTGCCAGCAGCGGCGGGACTAGCGGGAGTCAAGAGACCCAGTACTTC
NA TRBJ2-4 NA TRBV6-2/TRBV6-3 CASSYSGQIDIQYF TGTGCCAGCAGTTACTCGGGGCAGATAGACATTCAGTACTTC
TRBD2 TRBJ2-3 NA TRBV5-5 CASSPGLAGVRDTQYF TGTGCCAGCAGCCCGGGACTAGCGGGAGTACGGGATACGCAGTATTTT
TRBD2 TRBJ2-1 NA TRBV11-2 CASSSGVSGSEQFF TGTGCCAGCAGCTCCGGGGTTAGCGGGAGTGAGCAGTTCTTC
NA TRBJ2-1 NA TRBV7-2 CASSSGQYNEQFF TGTGCCAGCAGCTCCGGACAGTACAATGAGCAGTTCTTC
NA TRBJ2-2 NA TRBV7-8 CASKPPGLQGGELFF TGTGCCAGCAAGCCTCCGGGACTCCAGGGCGGGGAGCTGTTTTTT
NA TRBJ2-1 NA TRBV21-1 CASSNGTGGIVSSYNEQFF TGTGCCAGCAGCAATGGAACGGGAGGCATCGTTAGCTCCTACAATGAGCAGTTCTTC
NA TRBJ2-7 NA TRBV5-1 CASSLVTAPAYEQYF TGCGCCAGCAGCTTGGTCACAGCCCCGGCCTACGAGCAGTACTTC
NA TRBJ2-7 NA TRBV27 CASSPTQVSYEQYF TGTGCCAGCAGTCCTACGCAGGTATCCTACGAGCAGTACTTC
TRBD1 TRBJ1-6 NA TRBV19 CASSNTPGQFTSPLHF TGTGCCAGTAGCAACACCCCGGGACAGTTCACTTCACCCCTCCACTTT
TRBD1 TRBJ1-4 few TRBV7-9 CASSDGTGDEKLFF TGTGCCAGCAGCGACGGGACAGGGGATGAAAAACTGTTTTTT
NA TRBJ2-7 NA TRBV7-9 CASSATGTLDEQYF TGTGCCAGCAGCGCCACCGGGACACTCGACGAGCAGTACTTC